Listed here is a single T cell receptor beta chain. Its antigen is not known. The data originate from a study of blood T cell dynamics during melanoma immunotherapy. Study context: Metastatic melanoma patients received first-line pembrolizumab or nivolumab plus ipilimumab.

Study-wide points: It remained unknown if the driving T cell clones were melanoma-specific. PBMC repertoires of eventual disease-control patients split at W3 into clonality or diversity gains.

The assay was immunoSEQ multiplex PCR, and TCRdb's table has in-frame clones only and misses some. This sample yields about 7,000 clones, of which 81% are seen a single time; more than 12% belongs to the top ten. The V gene's germline CDR1 is SGHDT and CDR2 YYEEEE. The CDR3 totals 17 residues. V was pared by 4 bases and J by 5 bases, with 22 bases between. Documented time point: week 3, after first cycle of checkpoint inhibitor. Blood was drawn before treatment and at week 3 after checkpoint blockade. V and J are TRBV5-6 and TRBJ2-1; tentative D call: TRBD2 (6 bases). This receptor was taken from a human donor with melanoma. Material: blood, obtained from a patient treated with checkpoint blockade. CDR3 DNA sequence: TGTGCCAGCAGCCTCCCCGTCGGTGGGGGGTTTCACAATGAGCAGTTCTTC. It encodes CASSLPVGGGFHNEQFF.